This T cell receptor beta chain was obtained from a study of shared clonotypes between healthy human individuals. The investigators split CD4+ cells into a CD45RA+ naive subset and a CD45RA-negative memory subset. Study outcomes and limitations: Among donors, sharing of clonotypes was expected to be affected by sequencing depth. Relative to clonotypes present in all four donors, those not shared had lower generation probabilities.

Sequencing was performed with immunoSEQ multiplex PCR; in TCRdb, only in-frame clones are kept and a portion is missing. The sample lists approximately 340,000 clones; 74% were seen once. J was trimmed by 2 bases and V by 1 base; bases with no gene match: 6. This CDR3 comprises 18 residues. Germline V gives CDR1 MGHDK, CDR2 SYGVNS. This clone was seen a few times. Its cognate antigen is unknown. The chain is built from TRBV25-1 and TRBJ2-1; 12 nucleotides line up with TRBD2. The receptor was derived from a man aged 25 to 40 in good health. Sample: memory CD4+ T cells sorted from blood. Subset given: CD45RA-negative fraction. CDR3 sequence reads: CASSESRLAGDAYNEQFF. CDR3 DNA sequence: TGTGCCAGCAGTGAATCTAGACTAGCGGGGGACGCCTACAATGAGCAGTTCTTC.